There are many counts of the clone carrying this T cell receptor (beta chain). The TCR beta CDR3 region was amplified from genomic DNA, with two rounds of multiplex PCR being used for the amplification. It was primers specific to each TRBV and TRBJ gene that first-round PCR used. TCRdb used MiXCR to reprocess the multiplex PCR reads, holding one entry per CDR3 protein. This sample carries roughly 25,000 distinct CDR3 sequences, 35% to 55% of them seen once, and the ten largest clones take 14% to 15%. This sample is part of a study of prognosis after radiotherapy for stage I lung cancer. The receptor comes from a donor over 45 with non-small cell lung cancer. The input for sequencing was PBMCs, taken before or after stereotactic body radiation therapy (not recorded which).

CDR3 sequence reads: CAIRTTSGRWNEQFF. In DNA form, the CDR3 reads TGTGCCATCAGAACAACTAGCGGGAGGTGGAATGAGCAGTTCTTC. This chain joins TRBV10-3 and TRBJ2-1; 12 bases match TRBD2. The V gene's germline CDR1 is ENHRY and CDR2 SYGVKD. This CDR3 comprises 15 residues. V dropped 6 bases and J dropped 7; count of bases not matched to a gene: 7.